This entry is about one TCR beta chain. The target antigen is unknown. These data originate in a study of cytomegalovirus exposure and HLA in healthy donors. Study-level results: The listing of 150 or so TCR beta chains classed them as cytomegalovirus-associated. According to a subsequent analysis, TCR clusters from the first cohort were inclined to appear together in the 110 or so validation repertoires.

The CDR3 sequence is 16 residues long. CDR1 and CDR2 (germline): MNHNY, SVGAGI (reference sequence). Trimming at V came to 6 bases and at J to 3 bases, leaving 12 bases not matched to a gene. Using immunoSEQ multiplex PCR, the repertoire was profiled, and TCRdb retains in-frame clones only, with some absent. The sample records approximately 170,000 clones, roughly 89% being singletons. The TCR sequence derives from a woman between 18 and 30 years old in good health and CMV-seropositive. The sequenced sample was PBMCs. The chain uses TRBV6-6 and TRBJ1-2; 8 positions match TRBD1. As DNA, the CDR3 is TGTGCCAGCAGCCGGGACAGGACAACTCTCCACTATGGCTACACCTTC. Translating gives CASSRDRTTLHYGYTF.